Listed here is a single T cell receptor (beta chain). This receptor's antigen is unknown. Base qualities were left out, and no much larger clone turns up one base away. The sample is drawn from a study of T cells and Merkel cell carcinoma outcomes (dated by TCRdb to the early 2020s). As for the study more broadly: The tumor T-cell repertoire, together with T-cell density, was examined as a predictor of clinical outcome in patients with Merkel cell carcinoma.

General findings and caveats noted by the study authors: Clinical outcomes in Merkel cell carcinoma patients were reported to be predicted by T-cell repertoire features combined with T-cell density.

The samples were taken from patients with Merkel cell carcinoma. The CDR3 spans 12 residues, from the cysteine through the phenylalanine. Only the CDR3 region is kept as DNA, spanning 36 bases read in frame from base 1. V and J lose 0 bases and 6 bases, and a span of 4 bases separates them. In the germline V gene, CDR1 corresponds to SGHTS and CDR2 to YDEGEE. Libraries were prepared through the immunoSEQ multiplex PCR assay. TCRdb carries this immuneACCESS record with in-frame sequences only. Its versions omit some clonotypes, under half of them owing to an unresolved V gene in the studies checked, with the rest unexplained. The sample table contains some 1,500 clones; only one count was recorded for about 82% of them. About an eighth of the sample goes to the ten largest clones.

Material: tumor tissue from Merkel cell carcinoma. The rearranged chain carries TRBV5-8 and TRBJ2-4; the D gene identity is not certain. The sequence was collected from a human donor with Merkel cell carcinoma. DNA sequence: TGTGCCAGCAGCTTGGTTGGAAACATTCAGTACTTC. Its coded protein is CASSLVGNIQYF.